This T cell receptor (beta chain) is from a study of T cell changes during pregnancy in multiple sclerosis. Clones were read by immunoSEQ multiplex PCR, and TCRdb kept only the in-frame ones, dropping some. The table includes 30,000 to 35,000 clones, around 90% detected once. CDR3 length: 15 residues. With 4 bases removed from V and 7 bases from J, the gap between germline ends came to 19 bases. CDR1 and CDR2 (germline): MGHDK, SYGVNS. The V gene is TRBV25-1, the J gene TRBJ1-1; D unclear. The sample was CD8+ T cells from peripheral blood mononuclear cells, taken before pregnancy. The receptor was derived from a female donor with multiple sclerosis, enrolled in a pregnancy study. This CDR3 is CASSAQTEASNEAFF. The CDR3 bases are TGTGCCAGCAGTGCGCAGACGGAGGCTTCTAATGAAGCTTTCTTT. Full variable domain (rest looked up from reference TRBV25-1 and TRBJ1-1): EADIYQTPRYLVIGTGKKITLECSQTMGHDKMYWYQQDPGMELHLIHYSYGVNSTEKGDLSSESTVSRIRTEHFPLTLESARPSHTSQYLCASSAQTEASNEAFFGQGTRLTVV.